This TCR beta chain came from a study of breast tumors, draining lymph nodes, adjacent tissues. Axillary draining lymph nodes of breast cancer patients supplied the node samples. Germline V gene sequence: CDR1 MNHEY, CDR2 SVGAGI. The CDR3 runs to 16 residues. Trimming took 8 bases from V and 4 from J; bases not matched to a gene: 16. TCRdb called the multiplex PCR reads again in MiXCR, with one record for every CDR3 protein. The table shows around 250,000 distinct CDR3 sequences, with less than 40% occurring only once. The table lists this clonotype with many counts. This sequence originates from a female donor with breast cancer. Some clones in this sample may be carry-over from other donors' samples. J is TRBJ1-2 and V is TRBV6-5; 7 nucleotides line up with TRBD1. The specimen was axillary lymph node tissue. In DNA, the CDR3 is TGTGCCAGCGGAGGACAGGCTATAGTCAGTGGCTATGGCTACACCTTC. This sequence encodes CASGGQAIVSGYGYTF.